This TCR beta chain was captured in a study of a mutant IDH1 vaccine in newly diagnosed glioma. The sample's time point: week 11, during vaccination. Vaccination comprised doses that each held 300 ug of mutant IDH1 20-mer peptide, plus topical imiquimod. Only in-frame clones appear in the TCRdb table, and some are missing; sequencing was by immunoSEQ multiplex PCR. The sample shows fewer than 150,000 clones, under 90% of them seen only once. V shed 5 bases and J shed 1 base, with 15 bases lying between them. The CDR3 has 15 amino acids. Germline-derived CDR1 and CDR2 are SGHVS and FQNEAQ. In regard to this clone: Its specificity is not known.

The chain combines TRBV7-8 with TRBJ2-7, with D possibly being TRBD1 (5 bases). The source is a woman aged 45-60 years with glioma. The specimen was PBMCs, collected from a glioma patient whose treatment included an IDH1 peptide vaccine. CDR3 protein: CASSPYRTPSYEQYF. The CDR3 region has the DNA TGTGCCAGCAGCCCCTATCGGACACCATCCTACGAGCAGTACTTC.